These T cell receptor beta chains were read from a single sample in a study of cytomegalovirus exposure and HLA in healthy donors. Sequencing used immunoSEQ multiplex PCR; TCRdb keeps in-frame clones, though not all of them. Here the sample spans some 170,000 clones, around 80% being singletons. The sequencing sample was made of PBMCs. These receptor sequences come from an older woman in good health and CMV-seropositive. CDR3s include the opening cysteine and the closing phenylalanine or tryptophan. The D gene is left open where the match is weak. Where a row states a size, it is once, few, many or the class of an expanded clone; other rows omit it.

>TRBJ2-5|once|.|TRBV7-2
TGTGCCAGCAGCGAACAACAAGAGACCCAGTACTTC
CASSEQQETQYF
>TRBJ1-2|.|.|TRBV20-1
TGCAGTGCTAAAACGTATCCGAGGTTATCCTTC
CSAKTYPRLSF
>TRBJ2-7|.|TRBD1|TRBV7-3
TGTGCCAGCAGCTCCCGGACAGGGAAGCAGTACTTC
CASSSRTGKQYF
>TRBJ2-3|.|TRBD2|TRBV10-3
TGTGCCATAAGGACTAGCGGGGGAGACCTGACAGCGGGTACGCAGTATTTT
CAIRTSGGDLTAGTQYF
>TRBJ1-5|once|.|TRBV30
TGTGCCTGGAGTGACTTACAGGGAAGCAATCAGCCCCAACATTTT
CAWSDLQGSNQPQHF
>TRBJ2-2|.|.|TRBV5-1
TGCGCCAGCAGCACACCGAACACCGGGGAGCTGTTTTTT
CASSTPNTGELFF
>TRBJ2-3|.|TRBD2|TRBV11-2
TGTGCCAGCGGCAACCTGCGACTAGCGGGAGAACGGACAGATACGCAGTATTTT
CASGNLRLAGERTDTQYF
>TRBJ2-7|.|TRBD1|TRBV30
TGTGCCTGGAGTGTCCCGACAGGGAGCATCAACGAGCAGTACTTC
CAWSVPTGSINEQYF
>TRBJ2-1|.|.|TRBV6-6
TGTGCCAGCTTGGGACTCGCCGAGCAGTTCTTC
CASLGLAEQFF
>TRBJ1-2|.|.|TRBV5-4
TGTGCCAGCAGCACGGCGGGGCTAGGGTATGGCTACACCTTC
CASSTAGLGYGYTF
>TRBJ1-3|.|TRBD1|TRBV19
TGTGCCAGTAGTAGGACAGGGGACCACTCTGGAAACACCATATATTTT
CASSRTGDHSGNTIYF
>TRBJ2-5|.|.|TRBV6-1
TGTGCCAGCAGAAGAGGGCCCCAAGAGACCCAGTACTTC
CASRRGPQETQYF
>TRBJ1-5|.|.|TRBV21-1
TGTGCCAGCAGCTCAGACAGGGGGGGTCAGCCCCAGCATTTT
CASSSDRGGQPQHF
>TRBJ2-2|.|.|TRBV7-3
TGTGCCAGCAGCTTAGGAGGAGCCGGGGAGCTGTTTTTT
CASSLGGAGELFF
>TRBJ1-1|.|.|TRBV5-1
TGCGCCAGCAGCGTTGCGGGCACTGAAGCTTTCTTT
CASSVAGTEAFF
>TRBJ2-5|.|TRBD2|TRBV5-1
TGCGCCAGCAGCTTGGCCGTGGGACTAGCGGAACAAGAGACCCAGTACTTC
CASSLAVGLAEQETQYF
>TRBJ1-4|.|.|TRBV7-9
TGTGCCAGCAGGCCTAGGGGCAATGAAAAACTGTTTTTT
CASRPRGNEKLFF
>TRBJ2-3|.|TRBD1|TRBV5-1
TGCGCCAGCAGCCTGGACAGGTCCACAGATACGCAGTATTTT
CASSLDRSTDTQYF
>TRBJ2-7|once|TRBD1|TRBV27
TGTGCCAGCAGTTTTGGACAGGGGGCCGTCTACGAGCAGTACTTC
CASSFGQGAVYEQYF
>TRBJ2-7|few|.|TRBV5-6
TGTGCCAGCAGCTTGGCACAGGGAATGAACGAGCAGTACTTC
CASSLAQGMNEQYF
>TRBJ1-5|few|TRBD1|TRBV18
TGTGCCAGCTCACCGTACGACAGGGCCCTCAATCAGCCCCAGCATTTT
CASSPYDRALNQPQHF
>TRBJ2-2|.|TRBD2|TRBV5-1
TGCGCCAGCAGCACGCGATTTAGCGGGGGCCTGAACACCGGGGAGCTGTTTTTT
CASSTRFSGGLNTGELFF
>TRBJ1-3|.|TRBD1|TRBV28
TGTGCCAGCAGTTTGGGGGACAGGGCTCCCTCTGGAAACACCATATATTTT
CASSLGDRAPSGNTIYF
>TRBJ1-1|.|.|TRBV6-6
TGTGCCAGCAGTCAACAGGGCGGGGGAACTGAAGCTTTCTTT
CASSQQGGGTEAFF
>TRBJ2-1|.|TRBD2|TRBV11-2
TGTGCCAGCAGCTCCTCGGGACTAGCGGGAACTTACAATGAGCAGTTCTTC
CASSSSGLAGTYNEQFF
>TRBJ2-2|few|.|TRBV28
TGTGCCAGCAGTTCCCCCGCCCAGGGTGGAGTCACCGGGGAGCTGTTTTTT
CASSSPAQGGVTGELFF
>TRBJ1-1|.|.|TRBV7-8
TGTGCCAGCAGCTTAGGGGCAGGGGAAGCTTTCTTT
CASSLGAGEAFF
>TRBJ2-7|.|TRBD2|TRBV5-4
TGTGCCAGCAGCCCGGGGGGGAGCTCCTACGAGCAGTACTTC
CASSPGGSSYEQYF
>TRBJ2-3|.|TRBD2|TRBV10-3
TGTGCCATCAGGTCTAGCGGGGGGGCAGATACGCAGTATTTT
CAIRSSGGADTQYF
>TRBJ1-1|few|.|TRBV7-6
TGTGCCAGCAGCTCCGGGACACCGAACACTGAAGCTTTCTTT
CASSSGTPNTEAFF
>TRBJ2-7|.|.|TRBV18
TGTGCCAGCTCACCACCTTATCCTTACGAGCAGTACTTC
CASSPPYPYEQYF
>TRBJ2-2|.|.|TRBV25-1
TGTGCCAGCAGTTTGACTAGCACCGGGGAGCTGTTTTTT
CASSLTSTGELFF
>TRBJ1-6|.|TRBD1|TRBV28
TGTGCCAGCAGTGACAGGGTTACTTCACCCCTCCACTTT
CASSDRVTSPLHF
>TRBJ2-7|once|TRBD1|TRBV2
TGTGCCAGCAGCGGGACAGGGGGCTTTCCGAGCTCCTACGAGCAGTACTTC
CASSGTGGFPSSYEQYF
>TRBJ1-5|.|TRBD1|TRBV10-3
TGTGCCATCAGTGGACAGGGCAGGGATCAGCCCCAGCATTTT
CAISGQGRDQPQHF
>TRBJ1-2|.|.|TRBV9
TGTGCCAGCAGCGCCCCACAGGGCCGGCATGAGGGCTACACCTTC
CASSAPQGRHEGYTF
>TRBJ2-7|.|TRBD1|TRBV6-5
TGTGCCAGCAGTTACTCGACAGGGGTTACCATCCTGCAGTACTTC
CASSYSTGVTILQYF